This TCR beta chain was obtained from a study of STAT3 mutations in large granular lymphocyte leukemia. Study-level background: Immunosuppressive therapy was given to more than half of T-LGLL patients.

Of note for this clone: Its antigen remains unknown.

The CDR3 is 13 residues long. Germline loops: CDR1 MGHRA, CDR2 YSYEKL. V was cut by 0 bases and J by 7 bases, with 9 bases left in between. Sequencing used immunoSEQ multiplex PCR; TCRdb keeps in-frame clones, though not all of them. The profile shows fewer than 8,500 clones, 91% of them singletons. General study points: Every T-LGLL patient had at least one immunodominant TCRbeta clonotype. Variable sampling intervals and differing treatment regimens complicated linking therapy response to TCR clonal burden changes.

The clonotype originates from a middle-aged man with T-cell large granular lymphocyte leukemia. Some clones in this sample may be carry-over from other donors' samples. This sequence joins TRBV4-1 and TRBJ1-2; no reliable D call. Sequencing was done on a sample of peripheral blood mononuclear cells. This CDR3 reads CASSQDQAGGYTF. CDR3 nucleotide sequence: TGCGCCAGCAGCCAAGATCAGGCTGGTGGCTACACCTTC.